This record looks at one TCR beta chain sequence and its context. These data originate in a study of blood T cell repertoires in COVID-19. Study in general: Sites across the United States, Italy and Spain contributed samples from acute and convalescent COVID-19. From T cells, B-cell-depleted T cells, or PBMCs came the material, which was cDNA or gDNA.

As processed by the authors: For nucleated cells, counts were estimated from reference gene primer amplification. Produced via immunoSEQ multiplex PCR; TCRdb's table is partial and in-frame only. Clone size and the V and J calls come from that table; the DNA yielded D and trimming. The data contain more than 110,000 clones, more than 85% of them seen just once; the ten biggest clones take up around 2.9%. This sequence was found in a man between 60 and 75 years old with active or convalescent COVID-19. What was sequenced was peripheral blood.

The chain's CDR3 is CATRQEGTGTGDLNSPLHF. CDR3 nucleotides: TGTGCCACCCGACAGGAAGGGACAGGGACGGGGGACCTCAATTCACCCCTCCACTTT. This chain connects TRBV19 to TRBJ1-6; 9 nucleotides match TRBD1. Germline loops: CDR1 LNHDA, CDR2 SQIVND (reference sequence). V gave up 10 bases and J gave up 7 bases; unmatched junction bases: 23. The CDR3 is 19 residues long.